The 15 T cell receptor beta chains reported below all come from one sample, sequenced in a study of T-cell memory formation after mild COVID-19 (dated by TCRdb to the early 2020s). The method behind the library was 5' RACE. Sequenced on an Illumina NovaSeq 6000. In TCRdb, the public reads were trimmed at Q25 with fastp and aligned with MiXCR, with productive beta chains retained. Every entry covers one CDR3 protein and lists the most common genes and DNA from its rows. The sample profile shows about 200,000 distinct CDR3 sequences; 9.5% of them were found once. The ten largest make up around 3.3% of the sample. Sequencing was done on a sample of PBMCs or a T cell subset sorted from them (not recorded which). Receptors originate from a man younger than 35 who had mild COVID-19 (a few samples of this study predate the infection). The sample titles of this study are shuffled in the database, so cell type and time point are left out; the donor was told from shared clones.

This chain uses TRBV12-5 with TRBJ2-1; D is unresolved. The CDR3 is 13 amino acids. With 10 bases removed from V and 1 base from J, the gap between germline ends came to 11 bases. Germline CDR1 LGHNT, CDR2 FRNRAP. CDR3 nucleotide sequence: TGTGCTACCCGACTCGAGTCCTACAATGAGCAGTTCTTC. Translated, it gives CATRLESYNEQFF.

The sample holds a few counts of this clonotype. The CDR3 reads CATHIPRTGGRYGYTF. In DNA, the CDR3 is TGTGCCACCCACATACCGCGGACAGGGGGTCGCTATGGCTACACCTTC. The chain couples TRBV6-5 to TRBJ1-2, with 10 bases matching TRBD1. In germline, CDR1 is MNHEY, CDR2 SVGAGI. The CDR3 length is 16 residues. J gave up 4 bases and V 10 bases, and 15 bases lay outside the gene matches.

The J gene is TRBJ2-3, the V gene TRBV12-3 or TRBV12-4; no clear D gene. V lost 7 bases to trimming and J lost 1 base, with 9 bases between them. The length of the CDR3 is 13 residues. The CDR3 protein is CASTMSGTDTQYF. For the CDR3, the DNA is TGTGCCAGCACCATGTCCGGCACAGATACGCAGTATTTT.

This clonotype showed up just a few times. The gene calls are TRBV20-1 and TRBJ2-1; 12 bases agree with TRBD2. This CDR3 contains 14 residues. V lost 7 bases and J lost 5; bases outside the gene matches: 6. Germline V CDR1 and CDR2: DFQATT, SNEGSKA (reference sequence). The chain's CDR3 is CSGKTSGGDNEQFF. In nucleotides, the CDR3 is TGCAGTGGAAAGACTAGCGGGGGTGACAATGAGCAGTTCTTC.

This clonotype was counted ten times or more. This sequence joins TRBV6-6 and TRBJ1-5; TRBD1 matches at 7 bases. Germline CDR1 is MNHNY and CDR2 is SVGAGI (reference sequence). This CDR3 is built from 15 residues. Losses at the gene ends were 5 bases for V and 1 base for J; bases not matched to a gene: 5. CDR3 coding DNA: TGTGCCAGCAGTCTCCAGGGGGGGAGCAATCAGCCCCAGCATTTT. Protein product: CASSLQGGSNQPQHF.

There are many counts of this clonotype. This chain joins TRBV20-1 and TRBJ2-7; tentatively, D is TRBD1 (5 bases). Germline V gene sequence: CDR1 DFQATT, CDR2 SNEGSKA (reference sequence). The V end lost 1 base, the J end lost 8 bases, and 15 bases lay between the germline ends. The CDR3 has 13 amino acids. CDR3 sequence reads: CSARGRWGNKQYF. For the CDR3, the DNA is TGCAGTGCTAGAGGGCGGTGGGGCAATAAGCAGTACTTC.

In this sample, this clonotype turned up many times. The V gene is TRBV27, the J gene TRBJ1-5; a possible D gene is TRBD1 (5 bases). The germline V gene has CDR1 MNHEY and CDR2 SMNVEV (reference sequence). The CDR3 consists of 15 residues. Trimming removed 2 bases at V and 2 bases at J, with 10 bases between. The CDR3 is CASSLRGGGNQPQHF. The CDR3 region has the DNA TGTGCCAGCAGTTTACGGGGGGGTGGCAATCAGCCCCAGCATTTT.

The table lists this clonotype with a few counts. This chain's CDR3 is CASSQGRLAGDNEQFF. The CDR3 DNA sequence: TGCGCCAGCAGCCAAGGCCGGCTAGCGGGGGACAATGAGCAGTTCTTC. The chain uses TRBV4-1 and TRBJ2-1; TRBD2 matches 10 bases. The CDR3 extends over 16 amino acids. Germline CDR1 MGHRA, CDR2 YSYEKL. V shed 1 base, J shed 5 bases, and the junction held 5 bases outside the gene matches.

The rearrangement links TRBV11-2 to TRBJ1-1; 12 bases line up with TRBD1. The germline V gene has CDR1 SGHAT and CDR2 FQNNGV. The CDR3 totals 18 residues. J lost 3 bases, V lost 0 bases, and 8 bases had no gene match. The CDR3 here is CASSLDRDRGLLDTEAFF. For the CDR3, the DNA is TGTGCCAGCAGCTTAGATAGGGACAGGGGGCTTTTGGACACTGAAGCTTTCTTT.

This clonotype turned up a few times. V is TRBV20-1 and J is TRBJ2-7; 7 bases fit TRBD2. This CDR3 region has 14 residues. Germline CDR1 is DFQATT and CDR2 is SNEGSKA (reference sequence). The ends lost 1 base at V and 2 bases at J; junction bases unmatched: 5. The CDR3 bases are TGCAGTGCTAGAGGGTCCAGCGGGGCCTACGAGCAGTACTTC. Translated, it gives CSARGSSGAYEQYF.

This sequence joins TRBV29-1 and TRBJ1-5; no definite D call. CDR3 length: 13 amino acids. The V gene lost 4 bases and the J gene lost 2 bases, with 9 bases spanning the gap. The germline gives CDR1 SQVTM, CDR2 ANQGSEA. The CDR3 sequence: CSVAQDGNQPQHF. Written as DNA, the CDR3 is TGCAGCGTTGCCCAGGACGGCAATCAGCCCCAGCATTTT.

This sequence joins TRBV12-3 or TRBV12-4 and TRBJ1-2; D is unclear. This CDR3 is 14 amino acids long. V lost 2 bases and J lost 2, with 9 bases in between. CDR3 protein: CASSLRALNYGYTF. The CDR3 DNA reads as TGTGCCAGCAGTTTAAGGGCCCTAAACTATGGCTACACCTTC.

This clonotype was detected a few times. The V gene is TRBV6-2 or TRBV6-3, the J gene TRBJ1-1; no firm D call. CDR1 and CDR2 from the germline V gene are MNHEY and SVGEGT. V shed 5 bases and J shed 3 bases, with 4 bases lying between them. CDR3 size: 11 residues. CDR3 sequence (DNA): TGTGCCAGCAGTCACTACACTGAAGCTTTCTTT. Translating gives CASSHYTEAFF.

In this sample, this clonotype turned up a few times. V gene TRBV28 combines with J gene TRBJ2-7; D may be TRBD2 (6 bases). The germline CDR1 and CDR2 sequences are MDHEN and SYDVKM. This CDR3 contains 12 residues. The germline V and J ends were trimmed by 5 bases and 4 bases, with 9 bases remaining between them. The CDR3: CASSEGRYEQYV. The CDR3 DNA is TGTGCCAGCAGTGAGGGGAGGTACGAGCAGTACGTC.

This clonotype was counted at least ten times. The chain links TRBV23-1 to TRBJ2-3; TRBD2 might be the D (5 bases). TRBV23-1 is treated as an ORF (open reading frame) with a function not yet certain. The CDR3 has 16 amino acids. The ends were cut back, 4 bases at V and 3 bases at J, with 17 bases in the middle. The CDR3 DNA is TGCGCCAGCAGTCCTTGGGCAGGAGAGGGTACAGATACGCAGTATTTT. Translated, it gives CASSPWAGEGTDTQYF.